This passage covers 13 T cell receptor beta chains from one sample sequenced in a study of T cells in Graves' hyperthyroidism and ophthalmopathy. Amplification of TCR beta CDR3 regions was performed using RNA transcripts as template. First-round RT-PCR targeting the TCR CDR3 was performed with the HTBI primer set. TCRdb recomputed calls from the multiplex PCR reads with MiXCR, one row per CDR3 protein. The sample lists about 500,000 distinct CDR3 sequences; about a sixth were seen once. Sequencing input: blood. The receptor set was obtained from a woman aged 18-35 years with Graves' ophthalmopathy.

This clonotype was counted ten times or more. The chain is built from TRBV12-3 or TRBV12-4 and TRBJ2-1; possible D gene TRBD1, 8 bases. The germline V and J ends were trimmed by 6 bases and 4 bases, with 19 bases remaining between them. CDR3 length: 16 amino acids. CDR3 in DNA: TGTGCCAGCAGCTACTTACAGGGGGGGTCATACAATGAGCAGTTCTTC. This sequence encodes CASSYLQGGSYNEQFF.

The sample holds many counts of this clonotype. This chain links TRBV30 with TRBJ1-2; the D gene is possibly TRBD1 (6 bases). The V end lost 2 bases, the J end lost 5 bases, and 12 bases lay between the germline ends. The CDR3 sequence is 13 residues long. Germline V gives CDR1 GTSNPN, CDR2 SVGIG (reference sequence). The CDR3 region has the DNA TGTGCCTGGAGTCCCGGGGGACATTATGGCTACACCTTC. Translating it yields CAWSPGGHYGYTF.

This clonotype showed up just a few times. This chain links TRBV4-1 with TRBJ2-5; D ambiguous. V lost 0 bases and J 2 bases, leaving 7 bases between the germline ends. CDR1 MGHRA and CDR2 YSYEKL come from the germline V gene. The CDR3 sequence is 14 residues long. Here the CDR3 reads CASSQDQTQETQYF. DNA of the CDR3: TGCGCCAGCAGCCAAGATCAAACGCAAGAGACCCAGTACTTC.

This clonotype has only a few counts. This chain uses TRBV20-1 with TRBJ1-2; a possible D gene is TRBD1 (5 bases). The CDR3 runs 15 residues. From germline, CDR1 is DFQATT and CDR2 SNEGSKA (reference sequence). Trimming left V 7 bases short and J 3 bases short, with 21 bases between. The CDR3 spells CSGVPWGLTDYGYTF. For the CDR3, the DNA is TGCAGTGGGGTCCCGTGGGGGTTAACTGACTATGGCTACACCTTC.

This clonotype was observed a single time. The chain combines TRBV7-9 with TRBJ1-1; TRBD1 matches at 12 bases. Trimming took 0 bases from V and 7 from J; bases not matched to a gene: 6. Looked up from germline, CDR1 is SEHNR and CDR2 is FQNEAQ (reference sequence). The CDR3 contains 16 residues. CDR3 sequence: CASSLAGQGAQGEAFF. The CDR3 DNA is TGTGCCAGCAGCTTAGCGGGACAGGGGGCTCAAGGTGAAGCTTTCTTT.

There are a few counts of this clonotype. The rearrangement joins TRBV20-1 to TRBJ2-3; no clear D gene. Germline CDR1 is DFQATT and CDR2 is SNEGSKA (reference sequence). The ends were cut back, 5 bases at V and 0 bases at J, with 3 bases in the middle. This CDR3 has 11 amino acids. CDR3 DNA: TGCAGTGCTTACAGCACAGATACGCAGTATTTT. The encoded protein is CSAYSTDTQYF.

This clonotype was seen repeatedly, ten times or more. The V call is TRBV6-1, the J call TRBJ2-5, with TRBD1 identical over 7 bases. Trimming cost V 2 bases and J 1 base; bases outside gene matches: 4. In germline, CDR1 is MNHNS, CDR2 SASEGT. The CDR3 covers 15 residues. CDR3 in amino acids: CASSEFPGGQETQYF. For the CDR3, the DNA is TGTGCCAGCAGTGAATTCCCAGGGGGCCAAGAGACCCAGTACTTC.

CDR3 sequence: CASSSGSGGAFYTQYF. In nucleotides, the CDR3 is TGTGCCAGCAGCTCCGGTAGCGGGGGGGCATTCTATACGCAGTATTTT. The genes are TRBV7-2 and TRBJ2-3; 11 nucleotides align to TRBD2. Germline loops: CDR1 SGHTA, CDR2 FQGNSA. This CDR3 spans 16 amino acids. The ends lost 4 bases at V and 7 bases at J; junction bases unmatched: 10. The variable domain in full, with the rest retrieved from reference TRBV7-2 and TRBJ2-3, is GAGVSQSPSNKVTEKGKDVELRCDPISGHTALYWYRQSLGQGLEFLIYFQGNSAPDKSGLPSDRFSAERTGGSVSTLTIQRTQQEDSAVYLCASSSGSGGAFYTQYFGPGTRLTVL.

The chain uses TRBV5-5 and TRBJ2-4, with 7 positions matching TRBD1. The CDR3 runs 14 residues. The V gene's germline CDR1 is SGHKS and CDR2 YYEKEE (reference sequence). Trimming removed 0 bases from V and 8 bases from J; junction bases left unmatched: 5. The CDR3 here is CASSLAEGADIQYF. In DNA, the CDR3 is TGTGCCAGCAGCTTGGCCGAGGGGGCGGACATTCAGTACTTC.

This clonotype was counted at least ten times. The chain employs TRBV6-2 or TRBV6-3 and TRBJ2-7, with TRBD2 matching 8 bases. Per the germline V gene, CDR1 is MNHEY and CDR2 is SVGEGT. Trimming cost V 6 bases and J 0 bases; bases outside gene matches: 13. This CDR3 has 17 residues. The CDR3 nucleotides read TGTGCCAGCAGCTACGGAGGGACTAGGAAGAGCTCCTACGAGCAGTACTTC. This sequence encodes CASSYGGTRKSSYEQYF.

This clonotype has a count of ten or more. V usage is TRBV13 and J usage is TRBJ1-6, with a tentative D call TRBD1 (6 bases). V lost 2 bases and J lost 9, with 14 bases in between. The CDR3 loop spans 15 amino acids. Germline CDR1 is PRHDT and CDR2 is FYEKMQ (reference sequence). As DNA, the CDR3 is TGTGCCAGCAGCTTAAATACAGGGAAGATTTCACCCCTCCACTTT. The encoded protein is CASSLNTGKISPLHF. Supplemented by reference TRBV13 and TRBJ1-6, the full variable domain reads AAGVIQSPRHLIKEKRETATLKCYPIPRHDTVYWYQQGPGQDPQFLISFYEKMQSDKGSIPDRFSAQQFSDYHSELNMSSLELGDSALYFCASSLNTGKISPLHFGNGTRLTVT.

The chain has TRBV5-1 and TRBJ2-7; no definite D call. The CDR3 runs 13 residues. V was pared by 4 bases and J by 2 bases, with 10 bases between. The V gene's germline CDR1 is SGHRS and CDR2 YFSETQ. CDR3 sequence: CASSLDAPYEQYF. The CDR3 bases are TGCGCCAGCAGCCTTGACGCCCCCTACGAGCAGTACTTC.

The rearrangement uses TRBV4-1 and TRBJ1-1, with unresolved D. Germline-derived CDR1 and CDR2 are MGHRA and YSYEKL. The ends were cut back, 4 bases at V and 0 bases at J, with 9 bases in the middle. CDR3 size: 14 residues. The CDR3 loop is CASSREIMNTEAFF. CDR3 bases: TGCGCCAGCAGCCGAGAGATTATGAACACTGAAGCTTTCTTT.